This TCR beta chain appears in the sequencing data of a study of T cells in Graves' hyperthyroidism and ophthalmopathy. Germline values: CDR1 MDHEN, CDR2 SYDVKM. CDR3 length: 15 amino acids. Trimming removed 3 bases at V and 10 bases at J, with 16 bases between. This clonotype came up a few times. RNA transcripts were the template for amplifying TCR beta CDR3 regions. The study used the HTBI primer set for a first-round RT-PCR of the TCR CDR3. TCRdb processed the multiplex PCR reads anew with MiXCR; each CDR3 protein has one entry. The data show roughly 720,000 distinct CDR3 sequences, with approximately 15% seen just once and less than 20% held by the top ten.

The sample was blood. This TCR came from a man aged 50 to 59 with Graves' hyperthyroidism. This rearrangement joins TRBV28 to TRBJ1-6; the D gene is possibly TRBD1 (5 bases). This CDR3 is CASSFGGQVASPLHF. The CDR3 DNA is TGTGCCAGCAGTTTCGGGGGTCAGGTTGCGTCACCCCTCCACTTT.